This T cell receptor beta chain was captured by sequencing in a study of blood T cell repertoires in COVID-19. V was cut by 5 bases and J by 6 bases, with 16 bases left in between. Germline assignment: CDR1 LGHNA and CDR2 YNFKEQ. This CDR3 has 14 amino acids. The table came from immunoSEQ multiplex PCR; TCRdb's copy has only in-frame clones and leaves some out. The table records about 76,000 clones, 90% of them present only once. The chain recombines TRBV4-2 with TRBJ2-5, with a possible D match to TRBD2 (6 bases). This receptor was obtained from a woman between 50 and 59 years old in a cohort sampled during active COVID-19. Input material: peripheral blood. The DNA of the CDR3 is TGTGCCAGCAGCGGAGGGGCAAGTTTAAAGACCCAGTACTTC. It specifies CASSGGASLKTQYF.